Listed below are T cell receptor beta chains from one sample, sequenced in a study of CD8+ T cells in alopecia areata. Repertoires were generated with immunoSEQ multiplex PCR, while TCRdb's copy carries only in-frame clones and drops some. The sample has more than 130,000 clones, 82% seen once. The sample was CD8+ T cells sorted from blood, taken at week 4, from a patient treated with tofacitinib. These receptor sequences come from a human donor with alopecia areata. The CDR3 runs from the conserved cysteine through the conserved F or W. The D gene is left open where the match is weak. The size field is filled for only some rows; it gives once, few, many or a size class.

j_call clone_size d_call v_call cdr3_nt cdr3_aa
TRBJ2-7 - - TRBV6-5 TGTGCCAGCAGTTACTCCACTGAGCAGTACTTC CASSYSTEQYF
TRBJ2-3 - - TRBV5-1 TGCGCCAGCAGCTTGGCAGGAACAGATACGCAGTATTTT CASSLAGTDTQYF
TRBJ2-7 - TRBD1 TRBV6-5 TGTGCCAGCAGTTACCAGGGGGCTTTCGAGCAGTACTTC CASSYQGAFEQYF
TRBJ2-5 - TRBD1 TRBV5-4 TGTGCCAGCAGAGTCCCGGGACAGTCCCAAGAGACCCAGTACTTC CASRVPGQSQETQYF
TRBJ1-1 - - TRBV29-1 TGCAGCGTTGTTCCAGGCCGGAGGGGCACTGAAGCTTTCTTT CSVVPGRRGTEAFF
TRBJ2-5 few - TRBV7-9 TGTGCCAGCAGCTCCGAGCAGACAGTGCAAGAGACCCAGTACTTC CASSSEQTVQETQYF
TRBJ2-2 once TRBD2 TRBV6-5 TGTGCCAGCAGTTACTCCCGGGGGGCCGGGGAGCTGTTTTTT CASSYSRGAGELFF
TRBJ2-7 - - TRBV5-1 TGCGCCAGCAGCTTGATGGACAGACCCTACGAGCAGTACTTC CASSLMDRPYEQYF
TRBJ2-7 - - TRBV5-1 TGCGCCAGCAGCGAATCCTACGAGCAGTACTTC CASSESYEQYF
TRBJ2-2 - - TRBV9 TGTGCCAGCAGCGGGGATACAGGAACTACCGGGGAGCTGTTTTTT CASSGDTGTTGELFF